This T cell receptor beta chain was sequenced for a study of blood T cells in healthy people across ages. The authors drew around 9.4 milliliters of peripheral blood from each donor. In each sample, at least 7 million PBMCs were isolated. CDR1 is DFQATT, CDR2 SNEGSKA, per germline (reference sequence). The CDR3 covers 14 residues. This clonotype was counted between two and nine times. A sample-barcoded 5' primer and a J-beta primer mix were used in a second PCR of about 6 to 11 cycles. Using its own MiXCR run on the 5' RACE reads, TCRdb lists one record per CDR3 protein. The table records roughly 1.9 million distinct CDR3 sequences, approximately 39% of them present only once.

J is TRBJ2-7 and V is TRBV20-1; weak D call: TRBD2 (6 bases). The end of the DNA is better explained by TRBJ2-5, so the J call may be wrong. Sequencing used blood. The clonotype originates from a human donor in good health. Here the CDR3 DNA reads TGCAGTGCTAGGGCTTTGCTAGCGAAGGAGACCCAGTACTTC. It specifies CSARALLAKETQYF.